The present T cell receptor (beta chain) was sequenced within a study of blood T cell repertoires in COVID-19. Across the study: Italy, Spain and the United States were the sources of the convalescent and acute COVID-19 samples. T cells, B-cell-depleted T cells, or PBMCs provided the cDNA or gDNA that served as material.

As originally analysed: Amplification with reference gene primers provided the estimates of nucleated cell counts. The protocol was immunoSEQ multiplex PCR, while the TCRdb copy is restricted to in-frame clones and leaves out a portion. D and trimming come from the DNA, and the V and J calls and clone size come from that table. The table lists 150,000 or so clones, approximately 91% of them singletons. This clonotype was obtained from a man between 45 and 60 years old with acute or convalescent COVID-19. Sample: peripheral blood.

The DNA for the CDR3 is TGTGCCAGCTCATTTGCCAGGGGGCTATCTGACGAGCAGTACTTC. As protein: CASSFARGLSDEQYF. This chain joins TRBV18 and TRBJ2-7, with 8 bases that match TRBD1. Germline CDR1 KGHSH, CDR2 LQKENI. Trimming cost V 5 bases and J 5 bases; bases outside gene matches: 11. The CDR3 loop spans 15 amino acids.